What follows is one T cell receptor (beta chain) and its context. Germline loops: CDR1 MDHEN, CDR2 SYDVKM. V gave up 5 bases and J gave up 0 bases, with 14 bases separating them. The CDR3 is made up of 15 amino acids. The data were produced by immunoSEQ multiplex PCR, yet TCRdb's version contains in-frame clones alone and is incomplete. The sample shows about 140,000 clones, roughly 80% of them seen only once. The sample belongs to a study of blood T cell repertoires in COVID-19. About the research overall: Whether acute or convalescent, the COVID-19 samples came from the United States, Italy and Spain. Sources were T cells, B-cell-depleted T cells, or PBMCs; the material itself was cDNA or gDNA.

Source material: peripheral blood. This chain connects TRBV28 to TRBJ2-7, with a possible D match to TRBD2 (6 bases). The origin of this receptor is a woman aged 60-75 years with acute or convalescent COVID-19. This CDR3 reads CASSPQDGSSYEQYF. The DNA of the CDR3 is TGTGCCAGCAGTCCACAGGACGGGAGCTCCTACGAGCAGTACTTC.